This T cell receptor (beta chain) is drawn from a study of shared clonotypes between healthy human individuals. Study observations and caveats: Blood was the only sampled material, and tissue repertoires likely differ. About 5.2% was the fraction of naive CD4 clonotypes found shared across several donors.

Terminally differentiated effector memory CD45RA+ cells were excluded by CCR7 positive selection of CD45RO-negative cells. Each sample came from a Caucasian adult donor living in Nashville, Tennessee. An assay was performed, and its level was deep. Some clones are missing from TCRdb's copy, which holds only in-frame ones; the method was immunoSEQ multiplex PCR. The sample has hundreds of thousands of clones, 85% to 95% seen once. In this sample, this clone turned up once. What it recognizes is unknown. The V gene lost 6 bases and the J gene lost 6 bases, with 12 bases spanning the gap. CDR3 length equals 12 residues. The V gene's germline CDR1 is MDHEN and CDR2 SYDVKM.

The receptor was derived from a woman aged 25 to 39 in good health. The chain uses TRBV28 and TRBJ2-7; weak D call: TRBD2 (6 bases). The sample consisted of naive CD8+ T cells sorted from blood. The CDR3 is CASSGGEGEQYF. The DNA of the CDR3 is TGTGCCAGCAGCGGGGGTGAGGGCGAGCAGTACTTC. Drawing the rest from reference TRBV28 and TRBJ2-7, the complete variable domain is DVKVTQSSRYLVKRTGEKVFLECVQDMDHENMFWYRQDPGLGLRLIYFSYDVKMKEKGDIPEGYSVSREKKERFSLILESASTNQTSMYLCASSGGEGEQYFGPGTRLTVT.